This T cell receptor beta chain was sequenced in a study of T cell responses to AZD1222 COVID-19 vaccine. Study results and caveats: Unmutated variant regions reportedly attract nearly half of all spike-specific TCRs. Across spike, vaccine-associated CD4 TCRs were found, dominant at 160-218 and 743-854.

Produced via immunoSEQ multiplex PCR; TCRdb's table is partial and in-frame only. The repertoire has approximately 180,000 clones, 88% of them found once; the top ten carry 7.5% to 9.5%. Germline V gene lookup returns CDR1 MNHEY and CDR2 SVGAGI. V was pared by 2 bases and J by 5 bases, with 7 bases of the junction left unmatched. CDR3 length: 16 amino acids. This clone was counted ten times or more. The antigen remains undetermined. Sequenced material: peripheral blood, taken on day 0 of AZD1222 vaccination. The TCR comes from an adult in good health. This chain uses TRBV6-5 with TRBJ2-5; TRBD1 agrees at 11 bases. Here the CDR3 reads CASSYNPDRGHETQYF. The CDR3 DNA is TGTGCCAGCAGTTACAATCCGGACAGGGGGCACGAGACCCAGTACTTC.